This T cell receptor (beta chain) was obtained from a study of cytomegalovirus exposure and HLA in healthy donors. It was with 60 Vbeta and 13 Jbeta primers that the PCR ran. Method: immunoSEQ multiplex PCR; TCRdb's copy keeps in-frame clones and lacks some. The sample consists of about 190,000 clones, around three quarters of them appearing once. Per the germline V gene, CDR1 is LNHNV and CDR2 is YYDKDF (reference sequence). Trimming cost V 9 bases and J 0 bases; bases outside gene matches: 15. The CDR3 runs to 17 residues. This clonotype was obtained from a woman aged 18-29 years in good health and CMV-seronegative. The rearrangement uses TRBV15 and TRBJ2-7, with TRBD1 matching over 9 bases. Sequencing was done on a sample of PBMCs. The CDR3 reads CATQMTGTGSSSYEQYF. In nucleotides, the CDR3 is TGTGCCACTCAAATGACCGGGACAGGGTCGAGCTCCTACGAGCAGTACTTC.